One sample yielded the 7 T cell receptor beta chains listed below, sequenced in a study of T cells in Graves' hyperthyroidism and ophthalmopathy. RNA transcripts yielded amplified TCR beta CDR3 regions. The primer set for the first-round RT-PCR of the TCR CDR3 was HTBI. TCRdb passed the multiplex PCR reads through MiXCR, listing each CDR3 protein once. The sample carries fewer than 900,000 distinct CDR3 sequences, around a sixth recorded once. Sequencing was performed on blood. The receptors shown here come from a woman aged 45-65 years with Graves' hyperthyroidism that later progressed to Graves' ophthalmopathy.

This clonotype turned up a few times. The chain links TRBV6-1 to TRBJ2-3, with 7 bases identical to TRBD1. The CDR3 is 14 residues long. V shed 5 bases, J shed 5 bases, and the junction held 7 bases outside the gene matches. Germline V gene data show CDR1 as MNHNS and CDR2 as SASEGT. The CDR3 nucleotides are TGTGCCAGCAGTTCTTGGACAGGCAGAGATACGCAGTATTTT. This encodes CASSSWTGRDTQYF.

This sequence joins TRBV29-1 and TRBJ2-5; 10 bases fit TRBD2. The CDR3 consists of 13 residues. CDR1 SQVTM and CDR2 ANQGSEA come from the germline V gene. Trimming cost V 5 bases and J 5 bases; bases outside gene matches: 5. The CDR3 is CSVYSGGLETQYF. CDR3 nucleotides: TGCAGCGTTTATAGCGGGGGGTTGGAGACCCAGTACTTC.

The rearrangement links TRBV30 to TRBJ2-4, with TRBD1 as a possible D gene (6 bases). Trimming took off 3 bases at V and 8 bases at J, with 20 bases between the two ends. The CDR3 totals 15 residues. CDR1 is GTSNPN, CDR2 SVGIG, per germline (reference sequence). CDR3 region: CAWSPSLGGWDIQYF. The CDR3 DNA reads TGTGCCTGGAGCCCCTCTTTAGGGGGATGGGACATTCAGTACTTC.

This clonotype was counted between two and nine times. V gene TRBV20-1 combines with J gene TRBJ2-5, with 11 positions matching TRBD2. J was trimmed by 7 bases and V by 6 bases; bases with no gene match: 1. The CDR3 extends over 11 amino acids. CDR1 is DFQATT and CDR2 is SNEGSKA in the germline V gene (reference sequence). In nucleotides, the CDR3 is TGCAGTGCGGGACTAGCGGCGACCCAGTACTTC. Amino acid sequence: CSAGLAATQYF.

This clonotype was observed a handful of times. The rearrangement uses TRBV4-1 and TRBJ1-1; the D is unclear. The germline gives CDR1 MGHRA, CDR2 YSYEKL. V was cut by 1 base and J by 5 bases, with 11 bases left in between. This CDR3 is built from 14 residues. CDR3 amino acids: CASSQGRGPTEAFF. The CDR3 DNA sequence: TGCGCCAGCAGCCAAGGGAGAGGTCCGACTGAAGCTTTCTTT.

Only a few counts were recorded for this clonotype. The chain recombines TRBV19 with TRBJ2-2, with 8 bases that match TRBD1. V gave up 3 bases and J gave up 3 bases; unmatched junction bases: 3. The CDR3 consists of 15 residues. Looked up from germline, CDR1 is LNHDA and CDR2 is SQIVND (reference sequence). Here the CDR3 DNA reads TGTGCCAGTAGTATCACAGGGGGTGACACCGGGGAGCTGTTTTTT. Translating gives CASSITGGDTGELFF.

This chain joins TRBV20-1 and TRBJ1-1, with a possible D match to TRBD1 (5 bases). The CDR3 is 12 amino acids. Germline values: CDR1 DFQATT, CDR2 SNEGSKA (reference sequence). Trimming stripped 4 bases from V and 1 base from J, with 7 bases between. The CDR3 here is CSATDRNTEAFF. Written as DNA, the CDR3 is TGCAGTGCTACCGACAGGAACACTGAAGCTTTCTTT.